The TCR beta chain under discussion was sequenced for a study of blood T cell repertoires in COVID-19. About the study: PBMCs, B-cell-depleted T cells, or T cells provided the cDNA or gDNA that made up the material.

Authors' data handling: Reference gene primers were amplified, and this amplification served to estimate nucleated cell counts. Produced via immunoSEQ multiplex PCR; TCRdb's table is partial and in-frame only. Clone size and the V and J calls come from that table; the DNA yielded D and trimming. The sample has over 150,000 clones; around 90% are singletons. The Seattle patients, enrolled during active infection, were followed longitudinally. The CDR3 is 14 residues long. V lost 4 bases and J lost 5, with 14 bases in between. In germline, CDR1 is LGHNA, CDR2 YSLEER. The chain has TRBV4-3 and TRBJ1-2; the D gene is possibly TRBD1 (5 bases). The sequencing input was peripheral blood. This TCR derives from a man aged 18-30 years with COVID-19, enrolled during active disease. Written as DNA, the CDR3 is TGCGCCAGCAGCCTTGGGGCGACACAATATGGCTACACCTTC. It codes for CASSLGATQYGYTF.